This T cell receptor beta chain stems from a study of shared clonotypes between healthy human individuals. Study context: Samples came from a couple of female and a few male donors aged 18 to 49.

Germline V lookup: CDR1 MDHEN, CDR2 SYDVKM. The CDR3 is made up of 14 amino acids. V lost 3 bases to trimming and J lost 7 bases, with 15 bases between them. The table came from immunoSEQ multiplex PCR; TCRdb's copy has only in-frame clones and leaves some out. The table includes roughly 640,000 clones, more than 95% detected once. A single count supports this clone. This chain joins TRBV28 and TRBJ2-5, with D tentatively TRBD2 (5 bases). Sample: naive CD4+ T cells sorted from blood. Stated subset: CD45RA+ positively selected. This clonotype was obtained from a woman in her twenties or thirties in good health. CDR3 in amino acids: CASSLVQRDWTQYF. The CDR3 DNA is TGTGCCAGCAGTTTGGTACAGAGGGATTGGACCCAGTACTTC.